The sequence of this T cell receptor beta chain was determined in a study of shared clonotypes between healthy human individuals. The overall study: Every donor yielded three CD4 naive, three CD4 memory, two CD8 naive and one CD8 memory plate.

V was shortened by 0 bases and J by 4 bases, with 7 bases between the two germline ends. Per the germline V gene, CDR1 is SGDLS and CDR2 is YYNGEE. There are 14 residues in the CDR3. Clones were sequenced by immunoSEQ multiplex PCR, and TCRdb holds only the in-frame ones, with some missing. The data show about 230,000 clones, with under 80% seen just once and more than 9.5% held by the top ten. Study-wide findings and caveats: Rarefaction curves obtained for sorted subsets showed sequencing incomplete despite large depth. Non-shared clonotypes were found to have lower generation probabilities than the clonotypes that were shared by all four of the sorted-subset donors.

On this clone: Its antigen is currently unknown.

The chain recombines TRBV9 with TRBJ2-2; D unresolved. The sequence came from a man under 40 in good health. The sample taken for sequencing was memory CD4+ T cells sorted from blood. Noted subset: CD45RA-negative fraction. The CDR3 sequence: CASSVARSTGELFF. The CDR3 region has the DNA TGTGCCAGCAGCGTAGCTCGGAGCACCGGGGAGCTGTTTTTT.